This TCR beta chain appears in the sequencing data of a study of blood T cell repertoires in COVID-19. TCRdb's table, derived via immunoSEQ multiplex PCR, lists solely in-frame clones and lacks some. The sample lists around 95,000 clones, more than 70% occurring once. The sequenced material came from peripheral blood. The receptor's source is a human donor in a cohort sampled during active COVID-19.

The DNA of the CDR3 is TGCGCCAGCAGCCTAACGGGACAGGGGAGGGGCGAGCAGTACTTC. This codes for CASSLTGQGRGEQYF. The V and J genes are TRBV5-1 and TRBJ2-7; 10 nucleotides match TRBD1. Unmatched junction bases numbered 10, after V lost 4 bases and J lost 6 bases. This CDR3 is 15 amino acids long. In germline, CDR1 is SGHRS, CDR2 YFSETQ.